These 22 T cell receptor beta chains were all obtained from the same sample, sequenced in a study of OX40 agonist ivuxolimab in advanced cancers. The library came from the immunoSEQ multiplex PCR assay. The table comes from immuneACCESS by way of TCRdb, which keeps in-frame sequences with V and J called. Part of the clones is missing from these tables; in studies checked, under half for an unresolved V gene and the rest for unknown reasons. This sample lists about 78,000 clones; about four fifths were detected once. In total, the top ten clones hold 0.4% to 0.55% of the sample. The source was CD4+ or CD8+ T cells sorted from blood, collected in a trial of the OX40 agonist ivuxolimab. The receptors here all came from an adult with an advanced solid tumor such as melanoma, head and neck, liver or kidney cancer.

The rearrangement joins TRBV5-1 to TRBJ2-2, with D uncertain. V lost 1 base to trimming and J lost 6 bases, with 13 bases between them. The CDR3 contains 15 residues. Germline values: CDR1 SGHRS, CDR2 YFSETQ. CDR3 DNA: TGCGCCAGCAGCTTGTTCTATAGACCCCCCGGGGAGCTGTTTTTT. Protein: CASSLFYRPPGELFF.

CDR3: CASSLKRYGDEKLFF. Written as DNA, the CDR3 is TGTGCCAGCAGTCTCAAGAGGTACGGGGACGAAAAACTGTTTTTT. V is TRBV27 and J is TRBJ1-4; possibly TRBD1 for D (5 bases). The V end was cut by 5 bases, the J end by 8 bases, with 18 bases between. Germline V lookup: CDR1 MNHEY, CDR2 SMNVEV (reference sequence). The CDR3 has 15 residues.

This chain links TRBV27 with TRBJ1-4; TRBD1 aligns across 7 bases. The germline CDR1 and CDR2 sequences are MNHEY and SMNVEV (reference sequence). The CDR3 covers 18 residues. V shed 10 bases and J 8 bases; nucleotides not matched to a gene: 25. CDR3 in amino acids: CATKRQGDDSVTYEKLFF. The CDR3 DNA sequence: TGTGCCACAAAAAGGCAGGGGGACGATTCGGTTACTTACGAAAAACTGTTTTTT.

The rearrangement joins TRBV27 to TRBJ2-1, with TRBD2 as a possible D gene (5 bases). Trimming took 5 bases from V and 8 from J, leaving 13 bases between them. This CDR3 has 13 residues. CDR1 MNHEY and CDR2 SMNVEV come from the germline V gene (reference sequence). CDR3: CASSTTKRHEQFF. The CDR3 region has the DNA TGTGCCAGCAGTACGACTAAGAGGCATGAGCAGTTCTTC.

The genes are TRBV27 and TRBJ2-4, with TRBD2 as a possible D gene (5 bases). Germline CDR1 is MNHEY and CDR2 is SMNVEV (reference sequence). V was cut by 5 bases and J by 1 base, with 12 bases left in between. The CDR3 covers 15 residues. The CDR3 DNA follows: TGTGCCAGCAGTCTACTAGGCGCGGCCAAAAACATTCAGTACTTC. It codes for CASSLLGAAKNIQYF.

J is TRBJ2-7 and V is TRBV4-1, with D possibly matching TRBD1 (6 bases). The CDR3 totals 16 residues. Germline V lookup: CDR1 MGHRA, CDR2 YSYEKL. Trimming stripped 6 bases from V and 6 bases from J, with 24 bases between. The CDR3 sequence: CASSLTGSPRMGEQYF. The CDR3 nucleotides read TGCGCCAGCAGTCTCACAGGGTCCCCCCGGATGGGCGAGCAGTACTTC.

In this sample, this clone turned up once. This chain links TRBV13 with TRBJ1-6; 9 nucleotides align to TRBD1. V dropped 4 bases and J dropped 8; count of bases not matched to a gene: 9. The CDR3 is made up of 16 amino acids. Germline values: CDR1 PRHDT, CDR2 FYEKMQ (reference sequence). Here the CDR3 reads CASSSRGRTGDSPLHF. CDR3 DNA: TGTGCCAGCAGCTCACGGGGCAGGACAGGGGATTCACCCCTCCACTTT. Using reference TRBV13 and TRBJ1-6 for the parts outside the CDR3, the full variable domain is AAGVIQSPRHLIKEKRETATLKCYPIPRHDTVYWYQQGPGQDPQFLISFYEKMQSDKGSIPDRFSAQQFSDYHSELNMSSLELGDSALYFCASSSRGRTGDSPLHFGNGTRLTVT.

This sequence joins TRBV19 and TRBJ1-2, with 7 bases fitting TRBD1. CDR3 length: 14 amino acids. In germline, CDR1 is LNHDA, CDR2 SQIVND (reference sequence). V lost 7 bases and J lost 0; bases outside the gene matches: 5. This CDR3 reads CASTRDRSNYGYTF. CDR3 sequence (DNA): TGTGCCAGTACCCGGGACAGATCTAACTATGGCTACACCTTC.

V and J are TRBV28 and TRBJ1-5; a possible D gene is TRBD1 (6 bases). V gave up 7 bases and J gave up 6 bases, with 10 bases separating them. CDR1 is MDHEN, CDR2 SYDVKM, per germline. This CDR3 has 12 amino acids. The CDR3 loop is CASTAGAQPQHF. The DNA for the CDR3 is TGTGCCAGCACGGCGGGGGCTCAGCCCCAGCATTTT.

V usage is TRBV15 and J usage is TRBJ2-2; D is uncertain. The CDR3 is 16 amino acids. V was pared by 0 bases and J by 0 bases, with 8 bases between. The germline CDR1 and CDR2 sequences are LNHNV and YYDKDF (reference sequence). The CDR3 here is CATSRDTAANTGELFF. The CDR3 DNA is TGTGCCACCAGCAGAGATACAGCCGCGAACACCGGGGAGCTGTTTTTT. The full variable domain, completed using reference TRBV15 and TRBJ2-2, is DAMVIQNPRYQVTQFGKPVTLSCSQTLNHNVMYWYQQKSSQAPKLLFHYYDKDFNNEADTPDNFQSRRPNTSFCFLDIRSPGLGDTAMYLCATSRDTAANTGELFFGEGSRLTVL.

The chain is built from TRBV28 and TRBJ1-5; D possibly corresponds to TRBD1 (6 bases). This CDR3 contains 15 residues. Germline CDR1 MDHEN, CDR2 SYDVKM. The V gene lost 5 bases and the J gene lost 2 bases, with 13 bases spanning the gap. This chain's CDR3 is CASSLDRPGNQPQHF. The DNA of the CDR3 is TGTGCCAGCAGTCTGGACAGACCGGGCAATCAGCCCCAGCATTTT.

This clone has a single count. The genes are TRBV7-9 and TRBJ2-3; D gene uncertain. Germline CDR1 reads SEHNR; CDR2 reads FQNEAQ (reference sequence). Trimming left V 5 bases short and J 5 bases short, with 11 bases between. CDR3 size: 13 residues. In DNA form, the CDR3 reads TGTGCCAGCAGCGATCGATATGGAGATACGCAGTATTTT. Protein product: CASSDRYGDTQYF.

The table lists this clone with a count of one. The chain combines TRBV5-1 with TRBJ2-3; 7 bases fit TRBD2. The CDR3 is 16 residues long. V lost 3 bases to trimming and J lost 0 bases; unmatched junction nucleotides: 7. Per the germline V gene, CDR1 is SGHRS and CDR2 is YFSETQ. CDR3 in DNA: TGCGCCAGCAGCTCACTTTTAGCGGGTAGCACAGATACGCAGTATTTT. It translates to CASSSLLAGSTDTQYF.

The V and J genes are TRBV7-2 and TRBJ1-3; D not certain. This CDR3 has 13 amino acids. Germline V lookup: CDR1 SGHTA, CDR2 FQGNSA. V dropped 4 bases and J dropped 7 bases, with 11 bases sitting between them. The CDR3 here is CASSSYMDNTIYF. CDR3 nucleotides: TGTGCCAGCAGCTCGTACATGGATAACACCATATATTTT.

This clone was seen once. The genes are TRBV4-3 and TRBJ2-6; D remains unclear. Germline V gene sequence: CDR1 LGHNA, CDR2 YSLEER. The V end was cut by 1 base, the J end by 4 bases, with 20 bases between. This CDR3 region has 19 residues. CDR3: CASSQGVWAPGLGANVLTF. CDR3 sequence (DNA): TGCGCCAGCAGCCAAGGTGTTTGGGCCCCGGGTTTGGGGGCCAACGTCCTGACTTTC.

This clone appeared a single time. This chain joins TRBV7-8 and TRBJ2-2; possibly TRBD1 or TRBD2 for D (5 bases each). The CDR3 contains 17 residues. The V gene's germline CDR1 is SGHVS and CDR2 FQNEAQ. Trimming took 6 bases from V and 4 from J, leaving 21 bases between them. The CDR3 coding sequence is TGTGCCAGCAGGGGACGGATAACGGTGGGTCCCACCGGGGAGCTGTTTTTT. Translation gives CASRGRITVGPTGELFF.

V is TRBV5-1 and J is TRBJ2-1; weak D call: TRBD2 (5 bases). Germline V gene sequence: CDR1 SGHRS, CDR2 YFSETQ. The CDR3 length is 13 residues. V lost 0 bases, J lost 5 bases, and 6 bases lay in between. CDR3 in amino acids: CASSLDGDNEQFF. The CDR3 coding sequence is TGCGCCAGCAGCTTGGACGGGGACAATGAGCAGTTCTTC.

Written as DNA, the CDR3 is TGTGCCAGCAGGGACTACCCCGGGCTTAACTATGGCTACACCTTC. Amino acid sequence: CASRDYPGLNYGYTF. The rearrangement uses TRBV6-1 and TRBJ1-2; D ambiguous. Germline CDR1 is MNHNS and CDR2 is SASEGT. V lost 6 bases, J lost 1 base, and 15 bases lay in between. CDR3 length: 15 amino acids.

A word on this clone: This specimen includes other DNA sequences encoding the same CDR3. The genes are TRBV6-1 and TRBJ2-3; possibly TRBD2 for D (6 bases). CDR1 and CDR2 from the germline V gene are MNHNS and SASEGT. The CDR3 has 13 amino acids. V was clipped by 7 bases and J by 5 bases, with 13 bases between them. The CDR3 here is CASTAGLGDTQYF. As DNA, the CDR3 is TGTGCCAGCACGGCGGGACTTGGAGATACGCAGTATTTT.

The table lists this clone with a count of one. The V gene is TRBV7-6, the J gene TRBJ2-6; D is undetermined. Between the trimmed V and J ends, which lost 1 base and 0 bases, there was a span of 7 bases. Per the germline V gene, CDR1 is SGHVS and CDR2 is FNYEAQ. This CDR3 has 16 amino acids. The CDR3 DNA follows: TGTGCCAGCAGCTTAGTAAGGAGCTCTGGGGCCAACGTCCTGACTTTC. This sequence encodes CASSLVRSSGANVLTF. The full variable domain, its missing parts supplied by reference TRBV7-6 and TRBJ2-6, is GAGVSQSPRYKVTKRGQDVALRCDPISGHVSLYWYRQALGQGPEFLTYFNYEAQQDKSGLPNDRFSAERPEGSISTLTIQRTEQRDSAMYRCASSLVRSSGANVLTFGAGSRLTVL.

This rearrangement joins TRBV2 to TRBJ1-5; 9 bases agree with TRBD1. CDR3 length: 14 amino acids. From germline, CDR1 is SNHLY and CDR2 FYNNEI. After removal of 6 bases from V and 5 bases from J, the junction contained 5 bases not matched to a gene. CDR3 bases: TGTGCCAGCAGGGGGACAGGGTCTCATCAGCCCCAGCATTTT. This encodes CASRGTGSHQPQHF.

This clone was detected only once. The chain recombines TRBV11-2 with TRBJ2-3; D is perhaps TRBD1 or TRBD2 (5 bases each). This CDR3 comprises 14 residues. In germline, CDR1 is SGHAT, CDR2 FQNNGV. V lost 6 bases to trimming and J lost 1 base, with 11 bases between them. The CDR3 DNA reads TGTGCCAGCAGGGTAGGGGACGGCACAGATACGCAGTATTTT. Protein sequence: CASRVGDGTDTQYF.